This is a list of T cell receptor beta chains from one sample in a study of beta chain features in type 1 diabetes. TCRdb keeps only in-frame clones here, not all; method: immunoSEQ multiplex PCR. Here the sample spans about 260,000 clones, roughly 21% being singletons. The sample was naive CD4+ T cells from blood. The receptors stem from a woman aged 40-49 years with type 1 diabetes. The CDR3 runs from the conserved cysteine through the conserved F or W.

TRBV7-3 | CASSLISGLAFF
TRBV19 | CASRLHGDVNTEAFF
TRBV28 | CASSSLLAGGTDTQYF
TRBV30 | CAWTQGPRSNTGELFF
TRBV4-1 | CASSPDLDRLNTEAFF
TRBV9 | CASSDGGIAGNTIYF
TRBV10-3 | CAISGRGAGETQYF
TRBV7-9 | CAGDLAGGSNIYNEQFF
TRBV29-1 | CSVRQGDGVGNQPQHF
TRBV7-2 | CASSLGQATGELFF
TRBV28 | CASSTRQGLSYEQYF
TRBV19 | CASSIRDRDNYGYTF
TRBV19 | CASRRQPNTEAFF
TRBV7-2 | CASSSPTGLAREQYF
TRBV9 | CASSVATGTAYEQYF
TRBV27 | CASSFPGRSGANVLTF
TRBV2 | CASSDRAGANVLTF
TRBV7-2 | CASVNRGSETQYF
TRBV28 | CASSIRTAGEEKLFF
TRBV30 | CAWSEHSDTQYF
TRBV7-2 | CASSSRDWDEKLFF
TRBV29-1 | CSVTGTGSSEQYF
TRBV7-2 | CASSLDRVNTEAFF
TRBV4-1 | CASSQGRTGGYEQYF
TRBV5-4 | CASRSTSGNTDTQYF
TRBV19 | CASSTQFQETQYF
TRBV28 | CASSLAAGGTTYNEQFF
TRBV4-3 | CASSQDVTTRGYGYTF
TRBV29-1 | CSPASYNEQFF
TRBV7-8 | CASSLGDRFNYEQYF
TRBV7-9 | CASSPTAVEQYF
TRBV4-2 | CASSQGAGDTQETQYF
TRBV4-3 | CASSQDTSVDEQFF
TRBV28 | CASSGNGYTF
TRBV5-1 | CASSLEAGATDGYTF
TRBV4-3 | CASSLGAALNEQFF
TRBV18 | CASSPAQGWNEQYF
TRBV7-3 | CASSLSGTEAFF
TRBV7-3 | CASSFGTSGTGELFF
TRBV30 | CAWSVGGAGDTQYF
TRBV5-1 | CASSLGVNGNEQFF
TRBV5-1 | CASSLAGTETEAFF
TRBV28 | CASSWGTHPSRAGANVLTF